The T cell receptor (beta chain) under discussion was sequenced for a study of PD-L1 blockade in urothelial cancer. Whole-study context: Between 0 and 3 prior chemotherapy regimens had been given to patients.

The authors spiked synthetic TCR analog templates into each PCR. Sequenced by immunoSEQ multiplex PCR; TCRdb stores in-frame clones only, minus some. The data hold tens of thousands of clones, with around 89% observed a single time. This CDR3 contains 14 residues. CDR1 SGHRS and CDR2 YFSETQ come from the germline V gene. With 0 bases removed from V and 2 bases from J, the gap between germline ends came to 9 bases. Stated time point: pretreatment peripheral blood. Per patient, between 1 and 8 samples were collected at pretreatment and on-treatment time points. The source material was PBMCs, sampled around atezolizumab (anti-PD-L1) treatment. The V and J genes are TRBV5-1 and TRBJ2-7; D might be TRBD1 (6 bases). The clonotype comes from a man in his 60s with urothelial cancer. The DNA for the CDR3 is TGCGCCAGCAGCTTGGGGACAGAAACCTACGAGCAGTACTTC. Encoded protein: CASSLGTETYEQYF.